The rows below give T cell receptor beta chains drawn from one sample of a study of Ad26.COV2.S vaccination and SARS-CoV-2 variants. Clones were sequenced by immunoSEQ multiplex PCR, and TCRdb holds only the in-frame ones, with some missing. Of 400,000 to 500,000 clones in the sample, about 88% were seen once. The sequencing used peripheral blood, collected in a trial of Ad26.COV2.S vaccine versus placebo. Receptor source: a person between 18 and 59 years old who received the Ad26.COV2.S COVID-19 vaccine or a placebo. Each CDR3 is given with its conserved first and last residue. Fields, in order: V gene, clone size, J gene, D gene, CDR3 protein, CDR3 DNA. D genes are given only for firm matches. Only some rows state a clone size, as once, few, many or a class for expanded clones.

TRBV5-1	-	TRBJ2-2	-	CASSINTGELFF	TGCGCCAGCAGCATTAACACCGGGGAGCTGTTTTTT
TRBV9	-	TRBJ2-3	-	CASSVRDEPDTQYF	TGTGCCAGCAGCGTACGCGATGAGCCGGATACGCAGTATTTT
TRBV27	once	TRBJ2-2	-	CASSSGGPRNTGELFF	TGTGCCAGCAGTTCCGGGGGGCCAAGAAACACCGGGGAGCTGTTTTTT
TRBV25-1	-	TRBJ2-5	TRBD2	CASSERTSLETQYF	TGTGCCAGCAGTGAGAGGACTAGCCTAGAGACCCAGTACTTC
TRBV6-5	-	TRBJ1-2	-	CASSYSSSGAGYTF	TGTGCCAGCAGTTACTCCTCGTCGGGAGCTGGCTACACCTTC
TRBV4-3	-	TRBJ1-1	-	CASSQEVSRNTEAFF	TGCGCCAGCAGCCAAGAGGTGTCGCGGAACACTGAAGCTTTCTTT
TRBV2	-	TRBJ2-2	-	CASRDFLTPGELFF	TGTGCCAGCAGGGACTTCCTAACACCCGGGGAGCTGTTTTTT
TRBV5-1	-	TRBJ1-6	-	CASSLAGTGGPGTPLHF	TGCGCCAGCAGCTTGGCCGGGACCGGGGGACCCGGTACACCCCTCCACTTT
TRBV5-1	-	TRBJ1-5	-	CASSLVGGAQPQHF	TGCGCCAGCAGCTTGGTCGGGGGTGCTCAGCCCCAGCATTTT
TRBV7-2	-	TRBJ2-5	TRBD2	CASTPGASGSRKTQYF	TGTGCCAGCACCCCGGGGGCTAGCGGGAGTAGAAAGACCCAGTACTTC
TRBV21-1	-	TRBJ1-1	-	CASSKEAGVGTEAFF	TGTGCCAGCAGCAAAGAGGCGGGGGTGGGCACTGAAGCTTTCTTT
TRBV4-1	once	TRBJ2-1	TRBD2	CASSQDPDSGKQFF	TGCGCCAGCAGCCAAGATCCCGATAGCGGGAAGCAGTTCTTC
TRBV7-3	-	TRBJ2-1	-	CASSLREANEQFF	TGTGCCAGCAGCTTAAGAGAGGCGAATGAGCAGTTCTTC
TRBV28	-	TRBJ2-6	-	CATAGGANVLTF	TGTGCCACAGCGGGCGGGGCCAACGTCCTGACTTTC
TRBV18	-	TRBJ2-5	-	CASSPGLGWETQYF	TGTGCCAGCTCACCAGGGCTGGGTTGGGAGACCCAGTACTTC
TRBV6-2/TRBV6-3	-	TRBJ1-2	TRBD1	CASSPGTGASGYTF	TGTGCCAGCAGCCCCGGGACAGGAGCGAGTGGCTACACCTTC
TRBV29-1	-	TRBJ2-5	-	CSVKRDSETQYF	TGCAGCGTAAAAAGGGATAGCGAGACCCAGTACTTC
TRBV9	-	TRBJ1-4	TRBD1	CASSPISQGEKLFF	TGTGCCAGCAGCCCCATCTCACAGGGGGAAAAACTGTTTTTT
TRBV2	-	TRBJ1-4	TRBD1	CASQGQGYEKLFF	TGTGCCAGCCAGGGACAGGGGTATGAAAAACTGTTTTTT
TRBV5-4	-	TRBJ1-6	TRBD1	CASSLTGDYSPLHF	TGTGCCAGCAGCCTAACAGGGGACTATTCACCCCTCCACTTT
TRBV7-2	-	TRBJ2-7	TRBD2	CASSQGLAGGREQYF	TGTGCCAGCAGCCAGGGACTAGCGGGGGGGCGCGAGCAGTACTTC
TRBV5-8	-	TRBJ2-1	-	CASSLPYEQFF	TGTGCCAGCAGCTTGCCGTATGAGCAGTTCTTC
TRBV19	-	TRBJ1-1	-	CASSVVGLITEAFF	TGTGCCAGTAGTGTAGTGGGTTTAATCACTGAAGCTTTCTTT
TRBV27	-	TRBJ2-4	-	CASSLNGLDIQYF	TGTGCCAGCAGTTTGAATGGGTTGGACATTCAGTACTTC
TRBV6-5	-	TRBJ1-2	-	CASSPGGSYGYTF	TGTGCCAGCAGCCCCGGTGGGAGCTATGGCTACACCTTC
TRBV3-1/TRBV3-2	-	TRBJ1-1	-	CASSLGRRGTEAFF	TGTGCCAGCAGCCTGGGCAGGCGGGGCACTGAAGCTTTCTTT
TRBV7-7	-	TRBJ2-7	-	CASSPRPSYIYEQYF	TGTGCCAGCAGCCCACGACCCTCCTATATCTACGAGCAGTACTTC
TRBV5-6	-	TRBJ2-2	-	CASSLAVPGELFF	TGTGCCAGCAGCTTGGCGGTGCCCGGGGAGCTGTTTTTT
TRBV24-1	-	TRBJ1-2	-	CATSDPWDYGYTF	TGTGCCACCAGTGATCCTTGGGACTATGGCTACACCTTC
TRBV18	-	TRBJ1-2	-	CASSPSVGKSVYGYTF	TGTGCCAGCTCACCATCGGTCGGGAAGTCGGTCTATGGCTACACCTTC
TRBV10-3	-	TRBJ2-1	-	CAINRQGTLNNEQFF	TGTGCCATCAATAGGCAGGGGACCCTCAACAATGAGCAGTTCTTC
TRBV27	few	TRBJ1-2	-	CASSYRSSPYGYTF	TGTGCCAGCAGCTACAGGAGTTCTCCCTATGGCTACACCTTC